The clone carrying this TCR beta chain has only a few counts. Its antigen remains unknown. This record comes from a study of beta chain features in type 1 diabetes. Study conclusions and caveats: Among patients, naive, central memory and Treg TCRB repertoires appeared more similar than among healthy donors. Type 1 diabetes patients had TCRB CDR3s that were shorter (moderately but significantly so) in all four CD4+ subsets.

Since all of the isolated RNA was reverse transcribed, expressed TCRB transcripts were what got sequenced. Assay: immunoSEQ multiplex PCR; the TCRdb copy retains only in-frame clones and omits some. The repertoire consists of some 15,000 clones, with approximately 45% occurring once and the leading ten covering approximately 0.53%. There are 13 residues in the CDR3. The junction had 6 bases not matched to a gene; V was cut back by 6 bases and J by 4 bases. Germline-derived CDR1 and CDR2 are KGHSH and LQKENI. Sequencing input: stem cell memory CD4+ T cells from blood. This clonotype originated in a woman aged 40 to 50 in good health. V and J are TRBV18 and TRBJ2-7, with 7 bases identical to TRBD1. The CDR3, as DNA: TGTGCCAGCTCTCCTGACAGGGAATACGAGCAGTACTTC. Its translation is CASSPDREYEQYF.